The 8 T cell receptor beta chains below all came from one sample that was sequenced in a study of shared T cell receptors in the human thymus. The data were produced by immunoSEQ multiplex PCR, yet TCRdb's version contains in-frame clones alone and is incomplete. The sample gives 500,000 to 750,000 clones, approximately 87% of which show up once; 0.008% to 0.011% is in the top ten. In addition, the sample was reused for a study of human thymus T cells.

Sequencing was performed on thymocytes. All receptors come from a boy younger than two with a congenital heart defect.

The rearrangement uses TRBV2 and TRBJ2-7; 7 bases align to TRBD2. V lost 10 bases to trimming and J lost 0 bases; unmatched junction nucleotides: 24. The CDR3 spans 19 residues. CDR1 SNHLY and CDR2 FYNNEI come from the germline V gene. The DNA of the CDR3 is TGTGCCACCCGGGAATTAGACGAACTAGCGTTCCGGCACTCCTACGAGCAGTACTTC. This codes for CATRELDELAFRHSYEQYF.

This clone was seen only a few times. This chain connects TRBV10-2 to TRBJ2-2; 10 bases align to TRBD2. Germline values: CDR1 WSHSY, CDR2 SAAADI. The CDR3 covers 19 residues. The J segment lost 7 bases and the V segment lost 2 bases, leaving 16 bases of the junction unmatched. CDR3 sequence (DNA): TGCGCCAGCAGTGAGCCTCCTAGCGGGAGTCGACTCGGGGTCGGGGAGCTGTTTTTT. Translated: CASSEPPSGSRLGVGELFF.

The chain employs TRBV30 and TRBJ2-7, with 8 nucleotides matching TRBD2. Germline assignment: CDR1 GTSNPN and CDR2 SVGIG (reference sequence). This CDR3 is 15 amino acids long. V shed 2 bases and J 1 base; nucleotides not matched to a gene: 7. In DNA, the CDR3 is TGTGCCTGGAGTCCAAAAGCGGGAGATTCCTACGAGCAGTACTTC. Its translation: CAWSPKAGDSYEQYF. The full variable domain, in which reference TRBV30 and TRBJ2-7 provide the parts outside the CDR3, is SQTIHQWPATLVQPVGSPLSLECTVEGTSNPNLYWYRQAAGRGLQLLFYSVGIGQISSEVPQNLSASRPQDRQFILSSKKLLLSDSGFYLCAWSPKAGDSYEQYFGPGTRLTVT.

V and J are TRBV4-3 and TRBJ1-4, with TRBD1 identical over 9 bases. The CDR3 is made up of 15 amino acids. CDR1 is LGHNA and CDR2 is YSLEER in the germline V gene. Trimming took 3 bases from V and 6 from J; bases not matched to a gene: 5. The CDR3 loop reads CASSHVGQGDEKLFF. DNA of the CDR3: TGCGCCAGCAGCCACGTGGGACAGGGTGATGAAAAACTGTTTTTT.

This sequence joins TRBV4-2 and TRBJ1-1, with unresolved D. The CDR3 extends over 13 amino acids. Trimming stripped 4 bases from V and 1 base from J, with 7 bases between. Per the germline V gene, CDR1 is LGHNA and CDR2 is YNFKEQ. The chain's CDR3 is CASSLSGNTEAFF. Written as DNA, the CDR3 is TGTGCCAGCAGCCTGTCGGGGAACACTGAAGCTTTCTTT.

This rearrangement joins TRBV7-3 to TRBJ1-3, with 7 nucleotides matching TRBD1. This CDR3 contains 16 residues. V lost 6 bases to trimming and J lost 4 bases; unmatched junction nucleotides: 12. The germline V gene encodes CDR1 SGHTA and CDR2 FQGTGA. CDR3: CASRTRGLFSGNTIYF. The CDR3 nucleotides are TGTGCCAGCAGGACGAGGGGGCTTTTTTCCGGAAACACCATATATTTT.

This chain joins TRBV29-1 and TRBJ1-1; D gene uncertain. This CDR3 has 14 residues. Trimming cost V 1 base and J 1 base, with 10 bases left between them. Germline CDR1 reads SQVTM; CDR2 reads ANQGSEA. The CDR3 coding sequence is TGCAGCGTTGAAGGGCGGGCTTCGAACACTGAAGCTTTCTTT. This codes for CSVEGRASNTEAFF.

The chain carries TRBV7-9 and TRBJ2-7; tentative D call: TRBD1 (6 bases). The CDR3 extends over 17 amino acids. V gave up 5 bases and J gave up 5 bases, with 25 bases separating them. Germline V gene lookup returns CDR1 SEHNR and CDR2 FQNEAQ (reference sequence). In DNA form, the CDR3 reads TGTGCCAGCAGCCTAGTCGGTCTAGGGCAGGGGTGGCACGAGCAGTACTTC. It specifies CASSLVGLGQGWHEQYF.